A selection of T cell receptor beta chains follows, all from one sample in a study of metastatic and nonmetastatic thyroid tumors. TCRdb re-called clones via MiXCR from the PCR reads. This sample has just over 40,000 clones; about an eighth occur once, and the top ten carry less than 25%. The sequencing input was blood. The receptors come from a female donor with papillary thyroid cancer or a benign thyroid nodule (not recorded which). Some clones in this sample may be carry-over from other donors' samples. Each CDR3 is given with its conserved first and last residue.

J gene | V gene | CDR3 protein
TRBJ2-7 | TRBV20-1 | CSAGGLAGFWEQYF
TRBJ1-1 | TRBV7-9 | CASSPPTGSNTEAFF
TRBJ1-1 | TRBV7-9 | CASSLFVNTEAFF
TRBJ2-1 | TRBV6-1 | CASSAHSGQGGFF
TRBJ2-3 | TRBV6-5 | CASSYGTSDTDTQYF
TRBJ1-3 | TRBV27 | CASSLSQGGGNTIYF
TRBJ2-7 | TRBV20-1 | CSATTLAGVTYEQYF
TRBJ1-1 | TRBV12-3/TRBV12-4 | CASTWTGWDTEAFF
TRBJ1-2 | TRBV5-6 | CASRDPGQGPWGYTF
TRBJ1-2 | TRBV12-3/TRBV12-4 | CASSVGQRLNYGYTF
TRBJ2-5 | TRBV6-1 | CASKGPGETQYF
TRBJ2-7 | TRBV9 | CASSGGLAVSYEQYF
TRBJ1-4 | TRBV30 | CAWSREDRVEEKLFF
TRBJ1-2 | TRBV2 | CASSEQGDGYTF
TRBJ2-6 | TRBV20-1 | CSARVEPGANVLTF
TRBJ2-3 | TRBV3-1 | CASSQGLAGGLDTQYF
TRBJ1-6 | TRBV5-4 | CASRKGSGLNSPLHF
TRBJ1-2 | TRBV27 | CASSSLRTGYSYTF
TRBJ1-2 | TRBV6-1 | CASIDTDSYCYTF
TRBJ1-1 | TRBV27 | CAGHSREENTEAFF
TRBJ1-1 | TRBV15 | CATSTVPGQETEAFF
TRBJ2-2 | TRBV7-6 | CASSLAMRGRAATGELFF
TRBJ1-5 | TRBV6-5 | CASSTLLQGGSDQPQHF
TRBJ2-5 | TRBV19 | CASSSPSVSGFETQYF
TRBJ2-7 | TRBV5-1 | CASSSTGGAGEQYF
TRBJ2-2 | TRBV11-2 | CASSSGREGLAGELFF
TRBJ2-5 | TRBV2 | CASPKVEETQYF
TRBJ2-7 | TRBV19 | CASSIGTGRYEQYF
TRBJ2-5 | TRBV5-1 | CASSPGSGYQETQYF
TRBJ1-1 | TRBV20-1 | CSAREHRTGPNAEAFF
TRBJ1-4 | TRBV18 | CASSPRQTSGEKLFF
TRBJ1-5 | TRBV15 | CATSRDRFSNQPQHF
TRBJ2-1 | TRBV5-1 | CASSAWTSGAYNEQFF
TRBJ1-2 | TRBV7-9 | CASSLAGENYGYTF
TRBJ2-5 | TRBV19 | CASSIGLGFGETQYF
TRBJ2-3 | TRBV24-1 | CATSRQGTDTQYF
TRBJ1-6 | TRBV19 | CASSLQGGWSPLHF
TRBJ1-3 | TRBV7-9 | CASSSYDISGNTIYF
TRBJ2-2 | TRBV19 | CASSPRQVHGGTGELFF
TRBJ2-5 | TRBV6-1 | CASSLRGYQETQYF
TRBJ1-2 | TRBV2 | CASREQGLDYGYTF
TRBJ1-1 | TRBV20-1 | CSAGTGDTEAFF
TRBJ1-6 | TRBV4-1 | CASSQDTGQYNSPLHF
TRBJ2-7 | TRBV20-1 | CSASFGYEQYF
TRBJ2-1 | TRBV7-9 | CASSTTGVYTNEQFF
TRBJ2-3 | TRBV6-4 | CASSDGGHTDTQYF
TRBJ2-1 | TRBV4-1 | CASSQDNRPDSYNEQFF
TRBJ2-1 | TRBV5-1 | CASSRESQGNEQFF
TRBJ2-7 | TRBV20-1 | CSARDRRGSFYEQYF
TRBJ1-4 | TRBV20-1 | CSARDPSYGSNEKLFF
TRBJ2-1 | TRBV20-1 | CSARLLAGVREQFF
TRBJ2-2 | TRBV12-3/TRBV12-4 | CASSLRGIGELFF
TRBJ2-7 | TRBV7-9 | CASSQAGTHEQYF
TRBJ2-7 | TRBV27 | CASSTTISRGEQYF
TRBJ2-7 | TRBV28 | CARSVGDLYEQYF
TRBJ1-2 | TRBV29-1 | CSVDKGNGYTF
TRBJ1-2 | TRBV4-3 | CASSQVISGRGYTF
TRBJ2-7 | TRBV13 | CASSPGQVLRYQYF